What follows describes a single T cell receptor (beta chain). Its specificity is unknown. The CDR3 end falls 3 residues outside the read, so it is completed with the germline J gene. The sample belongs to a study of T cells in women clearing cervical HPV infection. Study-level background: Cases: HPV16-related CIN3 or worse on histology, a couple of invasive cancers. Case blood was drawn when the lesion was first found; control blood after infection became undetectable. General study results and limits: Repertoire richness, not evenness, was significantly elevated in CIN3+ cases versus controls. Each sample's T-cell count was unknown, possibly confounding richness.

From germline, CDR1 is DFQATT and CDR2 SNEGSKA (reference sequence). Trimming stripped 0 bases from V and 2 bases from J, with 16 bases between. The CDR3 is 16 amino acids. Clones were read by immunoSEQ multiplex PCR, and TCRdb kept only the in-frame ones, dropping some. The table for this sample gives about 35,000 clones. The sequence was obtained from a woman between 18 and 70 years old with a cervical HPV16 infection that either progressed to CIN3+ or cleared (not recorded which). The rearrangement uses TRBV20-1 and TRBJ2-5, with D perhaps TRBD2 (5 bases). Sequencing was performed on blood buffy coat. The sequenced CDR3 bases are TGCAGTGCTAGAGAGTCACTAGATTGGGGACAAGAGACC. This translates into CSARESLDWGQET. The entire CDR3 protein is CSARESLDWGQETQYF.